This T cell receptor beta chain comes out of a study of blood T cells in healthy people across ages. Study overall: About one barcoded beta molecule was captured per two T cells (by template switching). Study findings and constraints: Among long-lived donors, naive CD4+ cells were more numerous and diversity higher than in aged donors. A strong correlation between TCR beta diversity and naive T cell percentage was seen.

In regard to this clonotype: Its antigen remains unknown.

The CDR3 consists of 15 residues. Trimming took 2 bases from V and 5 from J, leaving 15 bases between them. Per germline, CDR1 ENHRY and CDR2 SYGVKD. Together with a sample-barcoded 5' primer, a J-beta primer mix was included in a second PCR lasting about 7 to 11 cycles. Each cDNA molecule received a tag from a template-switch adaptor that had 12 random nucleotides. MiXCR was run by TCRdb on the 5' RACE reads, yielding one entry per CDR3 protein. The data hold about 580,000 distinct CDR3 sequences, with roughly 48% observed a single time. This clonotype originated in a man at least 80 years old in good health. The sample taken for sequencing was blood. The rearrangement links TRBV10-3 to TRBJ2-5; D possibly corresponds to TRBD2 (6 bases). The CDR3 region is CAISERGSGGETQYF. In DNA, the CDR3 is TGTGCCATCAGTGAGCGAGGTAGCGGCGGCGAGACCCAGTACTTC.